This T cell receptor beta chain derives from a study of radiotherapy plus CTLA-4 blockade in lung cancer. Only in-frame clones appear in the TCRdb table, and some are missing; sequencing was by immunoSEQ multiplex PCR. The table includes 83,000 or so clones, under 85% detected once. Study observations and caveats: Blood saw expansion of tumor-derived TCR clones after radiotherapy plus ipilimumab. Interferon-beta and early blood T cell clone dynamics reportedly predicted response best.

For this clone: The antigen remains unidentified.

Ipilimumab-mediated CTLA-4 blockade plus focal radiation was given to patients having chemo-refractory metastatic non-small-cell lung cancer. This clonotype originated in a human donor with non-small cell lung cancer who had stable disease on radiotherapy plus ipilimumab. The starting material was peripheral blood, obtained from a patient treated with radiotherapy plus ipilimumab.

CDR3 loop: CASSPKAGLGATEAFF. The CDR3 DNA is TGTGCCAGCAGCCCCAAGGCCGGACTGGGCGCCACTGAAGCTTTCTTT. The V gene is TRBV5-4, the J gene TRBJ1-1; D remains ambiguous. This CDR3 has 16 amino acids. Between the trimmed V and J ends, which lost 4 bases and 4 bases, there was a span of 20 bases. Germline CDR1 is SGHNT and CDR2 is YYREEE (reference sequence). Looking up the rest from reference TRBV5-4 and TRBJ1-1 gives the full variable domain: ETGVTQSPTHLIKTRGQQVTLRCSSQSGHNTVSWYQQALGQGPQFIFQYYREEENGRGNFPPRFSGLQFPNYSSELNVNALELDDSALYLCASSPKAGLGATEAFFGQGTRLTVV.